The entry below describes one T cell receptor beta chain. As yet, its antigen is unknown. With a much larger clone just one base away, this may be a read error. Starting material of around 490 ng total RNA yielded TCR beta cDNA via a constant-region primer. Construction of TCR beta libraries relied on three successive nested multiplex PCR rounds employing slightly modified ARM-PCR. Running 10 cycles apiece, the first two PCR rounds relied on TRBV1-TRBV30 forward primers together with a C-beta reverse primer. Using its own MiXCR run on the multiplex PCR reads, TCRdb lists one record per CDR3 protein. The table has 100,000 to 150,000 distinct CDR3 sequences, 64% seen once. Co-extracted RNA and DNA came from roughly 20-30 mg of unsorted bulk tissue. These data belong to a study of tumor-infiltrating lymphocytes in primary liver carcinoma. Study at large: The cohort included men and women aged 30 to 69 years. Study-wide results and limits: Lesser overlap characterized tumor-adjacent and tumor-blood pairs relative to tumor region pairs.

Germline values: CDR1 WNHNN, CDR2 SYGVQD (reference sequence). With 5 bases removed from V and 4 bases from J, the gap between germline ends came to 11 bases. CDR3 length equals 13 residues. The sequenced material came from liver tumor tissue from sampling region 3. Subset reported: tumor region T3, left-lateral pole. This clonotype originated in a woman aged 55-70 years with primary liver carcinoma and hepatitis B virus infection. The J gene is TRBJ1-1, the V gene TRBV10-1, with a tentative D call TRBD1 (5 bases). The DNA for the CDR3 is TGCGCCAGCAGTCAGGACAATCCCACTGAAGCTTTCTTT. Its protein product is CASSQDNPTEAFF.